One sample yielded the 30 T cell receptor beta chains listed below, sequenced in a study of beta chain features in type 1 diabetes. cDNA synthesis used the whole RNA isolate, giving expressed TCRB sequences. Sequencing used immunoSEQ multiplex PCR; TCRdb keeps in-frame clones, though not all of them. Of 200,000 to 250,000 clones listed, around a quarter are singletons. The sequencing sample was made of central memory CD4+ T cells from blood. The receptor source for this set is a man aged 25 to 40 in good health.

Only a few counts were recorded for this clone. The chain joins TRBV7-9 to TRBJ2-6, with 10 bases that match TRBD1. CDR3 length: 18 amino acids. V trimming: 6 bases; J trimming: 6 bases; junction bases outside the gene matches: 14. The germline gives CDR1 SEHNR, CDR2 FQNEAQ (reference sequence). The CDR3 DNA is TGTGCCAGCAGATACCTCCGGGACAGGGGTGAATTGGCCAACGTCCTGACTTTC. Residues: CASRYLRDRGELANVLTF.

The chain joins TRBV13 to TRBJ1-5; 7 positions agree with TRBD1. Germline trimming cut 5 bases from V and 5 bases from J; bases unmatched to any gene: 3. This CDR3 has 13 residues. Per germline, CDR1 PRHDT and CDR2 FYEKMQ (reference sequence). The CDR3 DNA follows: TGTGCCAGCAGCCGGACAGGAGATCAGCCCCAGCATTTT. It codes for CASSRTGDQPQHF.

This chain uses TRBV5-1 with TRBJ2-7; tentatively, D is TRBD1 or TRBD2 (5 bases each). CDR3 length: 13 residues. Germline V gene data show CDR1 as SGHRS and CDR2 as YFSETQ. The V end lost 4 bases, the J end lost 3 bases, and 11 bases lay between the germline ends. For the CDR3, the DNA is TGCGCCAGCAGCCCATCGGGGCACTACGAGCAGTACTTC. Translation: CASSPSGHYEQYF.

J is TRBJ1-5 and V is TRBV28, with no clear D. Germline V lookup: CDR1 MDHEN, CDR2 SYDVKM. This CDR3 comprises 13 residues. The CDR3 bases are TGTGCGACCTACGAGACGGGAAATCAGCCCCAGCATTTT. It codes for CATYETGNQPQHF.

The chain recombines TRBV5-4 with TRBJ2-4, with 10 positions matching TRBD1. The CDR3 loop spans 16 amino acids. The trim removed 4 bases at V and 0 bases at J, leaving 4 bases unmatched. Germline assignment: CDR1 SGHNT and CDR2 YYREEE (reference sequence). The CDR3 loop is CASSVGQGIAKNIQYF. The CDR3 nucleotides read TGTGCCAGCAGCGTGGGACAGGGGATAGCCAAAAACATTCAGTACTTC. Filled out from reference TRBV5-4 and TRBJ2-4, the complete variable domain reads ETGVTQSPTHLIKTRGQQVTLRCSSQSGHNTVSWYQQALGQGPQFIFQYYREEENGRGNFPPRFSGLQFPNYSSELNVNALELDDSALYLCASSVGQGIAKNIQYFGAGTRLSVL.

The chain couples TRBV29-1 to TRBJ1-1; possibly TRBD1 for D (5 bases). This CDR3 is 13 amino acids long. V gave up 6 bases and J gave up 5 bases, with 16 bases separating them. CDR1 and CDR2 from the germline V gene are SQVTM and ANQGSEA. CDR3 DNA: TGCAGCGTGGGGGTGGGGATTCGAACTGAAGCTTTCTTT. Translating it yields CSVGVGIRTEAFF.

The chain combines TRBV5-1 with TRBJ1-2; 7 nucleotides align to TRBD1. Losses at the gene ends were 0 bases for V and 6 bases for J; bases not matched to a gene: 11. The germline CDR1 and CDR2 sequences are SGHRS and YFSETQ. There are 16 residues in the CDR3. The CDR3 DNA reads TGCGCCAGCAGCTTGGACTCAAGACAGGGCCGCAATGGCTACACCTTC. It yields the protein CASSLDSRQGRNGYTF.

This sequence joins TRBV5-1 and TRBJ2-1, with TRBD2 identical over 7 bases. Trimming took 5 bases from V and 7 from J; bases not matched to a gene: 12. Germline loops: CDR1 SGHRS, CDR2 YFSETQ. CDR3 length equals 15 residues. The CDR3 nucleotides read TGCGCCAGCAGAGGAGGCGGGAGCAGCGAGAATGAGCAGTTCTTC. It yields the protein CASRGGGSSENEQFF.

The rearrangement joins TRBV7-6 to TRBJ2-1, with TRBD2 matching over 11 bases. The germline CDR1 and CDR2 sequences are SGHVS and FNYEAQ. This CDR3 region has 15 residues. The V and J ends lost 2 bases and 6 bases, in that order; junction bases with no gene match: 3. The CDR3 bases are TGTGCCAGCAGCTTATCTAGCGGGAGGATCAATGAGCAGTTCTTC. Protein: CASSLSSGRINEQFF.

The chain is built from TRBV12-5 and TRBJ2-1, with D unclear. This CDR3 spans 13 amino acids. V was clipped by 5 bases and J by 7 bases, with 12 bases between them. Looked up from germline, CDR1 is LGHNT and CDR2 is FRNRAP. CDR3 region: CASGQAGGNEQFF. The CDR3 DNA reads TGTGCTAGTGGTCAGGCAGGTGGGAATGAGCAGTTCTTC.

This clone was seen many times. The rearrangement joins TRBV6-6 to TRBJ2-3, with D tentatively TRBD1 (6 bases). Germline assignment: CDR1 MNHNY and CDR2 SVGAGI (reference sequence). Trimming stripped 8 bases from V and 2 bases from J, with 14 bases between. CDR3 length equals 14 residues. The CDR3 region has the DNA TGTGCCAGCGCGTTAGGGACAAACACAGATACGCAGTATTTT. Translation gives CASALGTNTDTQYF.

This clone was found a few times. The CDR3 DNA sequence: TGTGCCAGCAGCTCCGCCGGGACAGGGGGCGGCAATTCACCCCTCCACTTT. Its translation is CASSSAGTGGGNSPLHF. The chain uses TRBV7-9 and TRBJ1-6; the match to TRBD1 covers 12 bases. With 4 bases clipped from V and 7 bases from J, the junction kept 8 bases outside the gene matches. Germline loops: CDR1 SEHNR, CDR2 FQNEAQ (reference sequence). This CDR3 spans 17 amino acids.

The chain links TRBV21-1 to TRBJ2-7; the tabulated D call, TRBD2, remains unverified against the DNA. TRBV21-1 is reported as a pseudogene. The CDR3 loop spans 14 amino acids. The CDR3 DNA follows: TGTGCCAGCAGCACTGGCGGGATTTTCCACGAGCAGTACTTC. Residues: CASSTGGIFHEQYF.

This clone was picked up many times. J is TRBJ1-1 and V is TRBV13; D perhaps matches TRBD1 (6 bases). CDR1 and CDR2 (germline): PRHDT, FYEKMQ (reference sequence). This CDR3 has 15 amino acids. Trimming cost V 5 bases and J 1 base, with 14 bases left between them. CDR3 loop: CASSPGGGGNTEAFF. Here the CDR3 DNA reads TGTGCCAGCAGCCCCGGGGGGGGCGGGAACACTGAAGCTTTCTTT.

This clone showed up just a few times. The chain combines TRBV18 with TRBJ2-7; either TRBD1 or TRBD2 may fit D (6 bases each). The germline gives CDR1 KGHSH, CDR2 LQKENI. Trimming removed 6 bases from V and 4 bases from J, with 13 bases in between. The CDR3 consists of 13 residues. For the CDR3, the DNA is TGTGCCAGCTCCTCCGGAGGGGGTTACGAGCAGTACTTC. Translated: CASSSGGGYEQYF.

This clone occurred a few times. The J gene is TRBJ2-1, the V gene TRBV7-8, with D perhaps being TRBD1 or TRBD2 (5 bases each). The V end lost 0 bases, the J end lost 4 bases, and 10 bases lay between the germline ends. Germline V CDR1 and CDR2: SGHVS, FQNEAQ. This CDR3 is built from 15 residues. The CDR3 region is CASSLARDPYNEQFF. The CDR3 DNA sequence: TGTGCCAGCAGCTTAGCGAGGGACCCATACAATGAGCAGTTCTTC.

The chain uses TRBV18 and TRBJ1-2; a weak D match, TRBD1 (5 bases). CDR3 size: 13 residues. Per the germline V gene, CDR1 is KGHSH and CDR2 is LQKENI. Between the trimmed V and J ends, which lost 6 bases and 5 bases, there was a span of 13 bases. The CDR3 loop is CASSKGLSYGYTF. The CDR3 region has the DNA TGTGCCAGCTCGAAGGGGCTAAGTTATGGCTACACCTTC. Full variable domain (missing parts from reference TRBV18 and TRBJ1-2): NAGVMQNPRHLVRRRGQEARLRCSPMKGHSHVYWYRQLPEEGLKFMVYLQKENIIDESGMPKERFSAEFPKEGPSILRIQQVVRGDSAAYFCASSKGLSYGYTFGSGTRLTVV.

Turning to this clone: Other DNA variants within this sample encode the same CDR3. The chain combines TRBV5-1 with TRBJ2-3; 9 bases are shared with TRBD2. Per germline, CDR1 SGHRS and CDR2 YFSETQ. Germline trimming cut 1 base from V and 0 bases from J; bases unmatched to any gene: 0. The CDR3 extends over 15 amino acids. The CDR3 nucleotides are TGCGCCAGCAGCTTGACTAGCGGGAGCACAGATACGCAGTATTTT. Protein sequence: CASSLTSGSTDTQYF.

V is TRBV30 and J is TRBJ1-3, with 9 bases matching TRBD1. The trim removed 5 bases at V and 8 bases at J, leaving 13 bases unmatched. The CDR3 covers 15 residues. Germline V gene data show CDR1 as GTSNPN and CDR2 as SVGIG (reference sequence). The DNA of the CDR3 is TGTGCCTGGTGGGGACTACGACAGGGGGTTGACACCATATATTTT. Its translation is CAWWGLRQGVDTIYF.

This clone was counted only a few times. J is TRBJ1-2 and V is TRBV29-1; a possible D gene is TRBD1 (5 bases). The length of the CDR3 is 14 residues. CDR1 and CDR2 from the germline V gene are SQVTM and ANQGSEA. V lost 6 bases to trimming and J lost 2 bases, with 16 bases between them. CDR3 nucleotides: TGCAGCGTGGGGCCAATTAGCCCAAACTATGGCTACACCTTC. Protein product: CSVGPISPNYGYTF.

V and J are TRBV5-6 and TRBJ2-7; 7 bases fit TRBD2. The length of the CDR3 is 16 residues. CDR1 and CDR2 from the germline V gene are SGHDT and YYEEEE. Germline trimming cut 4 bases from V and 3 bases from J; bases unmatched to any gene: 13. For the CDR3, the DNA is TGTGCCAGCAGCCCGGGGCCGGGGACTAACGTCTACGAGCAGTACTTC. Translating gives CASSPGPGTNVYEQYF.

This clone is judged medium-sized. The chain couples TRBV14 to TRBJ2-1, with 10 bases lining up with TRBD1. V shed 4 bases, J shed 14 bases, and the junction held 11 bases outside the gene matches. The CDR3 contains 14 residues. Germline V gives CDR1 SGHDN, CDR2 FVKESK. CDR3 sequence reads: CASSPSTPGQGKFF. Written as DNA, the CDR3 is TGTGCCAGCAGCCCTTCAACCCCGGGACAGGGGAAGTTCTTC.

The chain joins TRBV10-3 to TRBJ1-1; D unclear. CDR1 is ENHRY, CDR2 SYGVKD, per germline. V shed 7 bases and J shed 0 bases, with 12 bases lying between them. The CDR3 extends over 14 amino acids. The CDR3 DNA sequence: TGTGCCATCAAAGCGGTGGAGGTGAACACTGAAGCTTTCTTT. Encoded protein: CAIKAVEVNTEAFF.

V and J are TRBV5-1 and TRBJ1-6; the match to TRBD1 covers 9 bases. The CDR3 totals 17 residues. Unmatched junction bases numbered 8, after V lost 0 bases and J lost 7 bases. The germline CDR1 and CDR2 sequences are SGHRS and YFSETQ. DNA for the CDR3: TGCGCCAGCAGCTTGGATGACATAGGACAGGGGAATTCACCCCTCCACTTT. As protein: CASSLDDIGQGNSPLHF.

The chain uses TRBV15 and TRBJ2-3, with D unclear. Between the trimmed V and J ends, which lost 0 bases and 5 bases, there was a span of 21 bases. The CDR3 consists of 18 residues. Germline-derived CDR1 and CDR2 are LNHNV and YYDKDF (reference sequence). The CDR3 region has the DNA TGTGCCACCAGCAGAGATTTTGGTCCTCCAAAGGGCGGAGATACGCAGTATTTT. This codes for CATSRDFGPPKGGDTQYF.

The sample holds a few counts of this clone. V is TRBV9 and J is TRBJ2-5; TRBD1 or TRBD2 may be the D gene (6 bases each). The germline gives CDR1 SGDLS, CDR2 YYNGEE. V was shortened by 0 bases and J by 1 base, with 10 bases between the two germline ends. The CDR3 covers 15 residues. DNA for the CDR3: TGTGCCAGCAGCGTAGCTGGGGGGCCCCAAGAGACCCAGTACTTC. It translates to CASSVAGGPQETQYF.

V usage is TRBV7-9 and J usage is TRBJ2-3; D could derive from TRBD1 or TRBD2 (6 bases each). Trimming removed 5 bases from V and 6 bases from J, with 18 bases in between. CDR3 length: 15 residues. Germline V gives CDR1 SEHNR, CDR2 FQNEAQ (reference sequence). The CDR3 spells CASSPPGAMRDTQYF. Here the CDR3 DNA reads TGTGCCAGCAGCCCCCCGGGGGCGATGAGGGATACGCAGTATTTT.

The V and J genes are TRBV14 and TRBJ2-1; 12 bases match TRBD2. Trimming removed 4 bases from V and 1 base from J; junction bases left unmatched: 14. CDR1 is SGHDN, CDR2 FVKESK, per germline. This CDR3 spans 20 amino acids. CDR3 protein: CASSPGLAGGPFWSYNEQFF. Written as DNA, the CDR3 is TGTGCCAGCAGCCCAGGCCTAGCGGGAGGGCCGTTTTGGTCCTACAATGAGCAGTTCTTC.

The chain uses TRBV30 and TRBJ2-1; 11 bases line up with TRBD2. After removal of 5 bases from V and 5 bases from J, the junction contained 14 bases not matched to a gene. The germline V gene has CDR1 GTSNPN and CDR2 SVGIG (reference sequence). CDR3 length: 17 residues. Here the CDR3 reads CAWARKGLAEKNNEQFF. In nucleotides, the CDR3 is TGTGCCTGGGCCCGTAAGGGACTAGCGGAGAAAAACAATGAGCAGTTCTTC.

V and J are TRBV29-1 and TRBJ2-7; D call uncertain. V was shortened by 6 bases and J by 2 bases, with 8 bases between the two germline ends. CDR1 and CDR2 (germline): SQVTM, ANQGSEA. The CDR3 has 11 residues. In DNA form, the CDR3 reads TGCAGCGTGACGGTAGCCTACGAGCAGTACTTC. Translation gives CSVTVAYEQYF.